Shown below are 27 T cell receptor beta chains from a single sample sequenced in a study of T-cell memory formation after mild COVID-19. TCRdb ran MiXCR on the 5' RACE reads and lists one entry per CDR3 protein. The repertoire holds roughly 200,000 distinct CDR3 sequences, with over 20% as singletons. The sequenced material came from PBMCs or a T cell subset sorted from them (not recorded which). These receptors were taken from an adult woman who had mild COVID-19 (a few samples of this study predate the infection). Cell type and time point are not known.

The sample holds a few counts of this clonotype. The V and J genes are TRBV9 and TRBJ2-4; 7 positions agree with TRBD2. The ends lost 4 bases at V and 11 bases at J; junction bases unmatched: 9. Germline assignment: CDR1 SGDLS and CDR2 YYNGEE. This CDR3 comprises 13 residues. The CDR3 protein is CASSPTRDYLQYF. CDR3 coding DNA: TGTGCCAGCAGCCCTACTAGGGACTACCTTCAGTACTTC.

The chain links TRBV12-3 or TRBV12-4 to TRBJ2-7; D gene unclear. Trimming removed 3 bases at V and 6 bases at J, with 6 bases between. This CDR3 has 11 residues. CDR3 region: CASSFLSEQYF. CDR3 nucleotides: TGTGCCAGCAGTTTCCTATCCGAGCAGTACTTC.

A single count supports this clonotype. V and J are TRBV7-2 and TRBJ2-1; D not resolved. This CDR3 contains 13 residues. The V and J ends lost 3 bases and 3 bases respectively, with 6 bases between them. The germline gives CDR1 SGHTA, CDR2 FQGNSA. The CDR3 region is CASSLNNYNEQFF. In DNA, the CDR3 is TGTGCCAGCAGCTTGAACAACTACAATGAGCAGTTCTTC.

This clonotype occurred a few times. The rearrangement uses TRBV7-9 and TRBJ2-5, with D possibly TRBD2 on 5 matching bases. Trimming removed 8 bases from V and 7 bases from J, with 17 bases in between. The CDR3 is 13 residues long. Germline V gene lookup returns CDR1 SEHNR and CDR2 FQNEAQ (reference sequence). The CDR3 region is CASGAVGSRTQYF. CDR3 nucleotide sequence: TGTGCCAGCGGAGCGGTAGGCAGCCGGACCCAGTACTTC.

The V call is TRBV7-6, the J call TRBJ2-6; no reliable D call. The CDR3 consists of 14 residues. CDR1 is SGHVS, CDR2 FNYEAQ, per germline. V was shortened by 4 bases and J by 0 bases, with 4 bases between the two germline ends. In DNA, the CDR3 is TGTGCCAGCAGCTCCCTCTCTGGGGCCAACGTCCTGACTTTC. Amino acids: CASSSLSGANVLTF.

This clonotype came up many times. CDR3 DNA sequence: TGTGCCAGCAGCTGGGTCGTCGGGGCCCAAGAGACCCAGTACTTC. Protein: CASSWVVGAQETQYF. The chain combines TRBV11-1 with TRBJ2-5; possibly TRBD1 or TRBD2 for D (5 bases each). Germline CDR1 is SGHAT and CDR2 is FQDESV (reference sequence). This CDR3 is 15 amino acids long. Trimming shortened V by 4 bases and J by 1 base, and 13 bases separated the two germline ends.

This clonotype was counted at least ten times. CDR3 sequence: CASSWPGLAEETQYF. CDR3 sequence (DNA): TGTGCCAGCAGTTGGCCGGGACTAGCGGAAGAGACCCAGTACTTC. This chain links TRBV12-3 or TRBV12-4 with TRBJ2-5, with 11 nucleotides matching TRBD2. The CDR3 sequence is 15 residues long. Trimming at V came to 4 bases and at J to 3 bases, leaving 4 bases not matched to a gene.

The V call is TRBV19, the J call TRBJ2-1, with 11 bases aligning to TRBD2. The germline V gene encodes CDR1 LNHDA and CDR2 SQIVND (reference sequence). The CDR3 totals 16 residues. Unmatched junction bases numbered 13, after V lost 6 bases and J lost 9 bases. The CDR3 sequence: CASSPFRLAGGFEQFF. In nucleotides, the CDR3 is TGTGCCAGTAGCCCCTTCAGGTTAGCGGGAGGGTTTGAGCAGTTCTTC.

This clonotype was observed a few times. The chain uses TRBV12-3 or TRBV12-4 and TRBJ2-7, with D maybe TRBD2 (6 bases). The CDR3 contains 13 residues. With 8 bases removed from V and 6 bases from J, the gap between germline ends came to 17 bases. CDR3 in amino acids: CASGWAMGGEQYF. The CDR3 nucleotides are TGTGCCAGCGGGTGGGCGATGGGGGGCGAGCAGTACTTC.

V gene TRBV10-3 combines with J gene TRBJ2-6, with 10 bases that match TRBD1. J lost 0 bases, V lost 5 bases, and 7 bases had no gene match. The CDR3 is made up of 18 amino acids. The germline CDR1 and CDR2 sequences are ENHRY and SYGVKD. For the CDR3, the DNA is TGTGCCATCAGTTCCGGGACAGGGGTTTACTCTGGGGCCAACGTCCTGACTTTC. Protein product: CAISSGTGVYSGANVLTF.

This chain joins TRBV3-1 and TRBJ2-7; D may be TRBD2 (5 bases). Germline V CDR1 and CDR2: LGHDT, YNNKEL (reference sequence). Trimming stripped 1 base from V and 6 bases from J, with 10 bases between. This CDR3 spans 13 amino acids. The CDR3 reads CASSQGRTGEQYF. CDR3 DNA: TGTGCCAGCAGCCAAGGGAGGACGGGCGAGCAGTACTTC.

This clonotype came up once. V is TRBV7-2 and J is TRBJ2-2, with D perhaps TRBD2 (5 bases). V lost 7 bases and J 1 base, leaving 13 bases between the germline ends. CDR1 and CDR2 (germline): SGHTA, FQGNSA. The CDR3 extends over 15 amino acids. The CDR3 nucleotides are TGTGCCAGCACCCACCCAAGCGGGAACACCGGGGAGCTGTTTTTT. Its translation is CASTHPSGNTGELFF. The full variable domain, rest sourced from reference TRBV7-2 and TRBJ2-2, is GAGVSQSPSNKVTEKGKDVELRCDPISGHTALYWYRQSLGQGLEFLIYFQGNSAPDKSGLPSDRFSAERTGGSVSTLTIQRTQQEDSAVYLCASTHPSGNTGELFFGEGSRLTVL.

Only a few counts were recorded for this clonotype. The V and J genes are TRBV7-8 and TRBJ2-1; the D gene is possibly TRBD2 (7 bases). Per the germline V gene, CDR1 is SGHVS and CDR2 is FQNEAQ. V shed 3 bases and J shed 5 bases, with 11 bases lying between them. The CDR3 length is 14 residues. CDR3 protein: CASSFRGGDNEQFF. CDR3 bases: TGTGCCAGCAGCTTTAGGGGGGGGGACAATGAGCAGTTCTTC.

This chain joins TRBV24-1 and TRBJ1-1, with no clear D. The CDR3 spans 13 residues. V was trimmed by 7 bases and J by 1 base, leaving 9 bases between them. The germline V gene has CDR1 KGHDR and CDR2 SFDVKD. The CDR3 DNA sequence: TGTGCCACCAGGGGCGGGCGGAACACTGAAGCTTTCTTT. The encoded protein is CATRGGRNTEAFF.

This clonotype has more than one count but fewer than ten. The chain uses TRBV4-2 and TRBJ2-3, with 11 bases matching TRBD2. The CDR3 runs 16 residues. Losses at the gene ends were 5 bases for V and 3 bases for J; bases not matched to a gene: 7. Germline loops: CDR1 LGHNA, CDR2 YNFKEQ. CDR3 sequence: CASSYSGGATTDTQYF. In DNA form, the CDR3 reads TGTGCCAGCAGCTATAGCGGGGGGGCCACTACAGATACGCAGTATTTT.

The chain is built from TRBV12-3 or TRBV12-4 and TRBJ1-2; no clear D. The CDR3 runs to 17 residues. V gave up 2 bases and J gave up 2 bases, with 18 bases separating them. CDR3 nucleotides: TGTGCCAGCAGTTTATTGTGGCGGAGCCAAGGGAACTATGGCTACACCTTC. Protein sequence: CASSLLWRSQGNYGYTF.

This rearrangement joins TRBV7-6 to TRBJ1-1; D might be TRBD1 (5 bases). This CDR3 has 14 amino acids. Germline V CDR1 and CDR2: SGHVS, FNYEAQ. V dropped 5 bases and J dropped 0 bases, with 10 bases sitting between them. The CDR3, as DNA: TGTGCCAGCAGCCATGAGGGGATGAACACTGAAGCTTTCTTT. Translation: CASSHEGMNTEAFF.

This clonotype was observed many times. The chain recombines TRBV20-1 with TRBJ2-7; 12 bases map to TRBD2. CDR3 size: 13 residues. The V gene end was trimmed by 6 bases and the J gene end by 2 bases; junction bases not matched to a gene: 2. The V gene's germline CDR1 is DFQATT and CDR2 SNEGSKA (reference sequence). CDR3 sequence: CSARLAGAYEQYF. Written as DNA, the CDR3 is TGCAGTGCCAGACTAGCGGGGGCCTACGAGCAGTACTTC.

This clonotype has only a few counts. The chain is built from TRBV27 and TRBJ2-3; TRBD1 aligns across 7 bases. The V gene end was trimmed by 3 bases and the J gene end by 5 bases; junction bases not matched to a gene: 8. Germline-derived CDR1 and CDR2 are MNHEY and SMNVEV (reference sequence). CDR3 length: 15 residues. For the CDR3, the DNA is TGTGCCAGCAGTTTGTTGGGACAGCTTTTAGATACGCAGTATTTT. Its translation: CASSLLGQLLDTQYF.

The chain carries TRBV27 and TRBJ2-1; unclear D gene. V lost 6 bases, J lost 9 bases, and 15 bases lay in between. Germline V gene sequence: CDR1 MNHEY, CDR2 SMNVEV (reference sequence). The CDR3 sequence is 13 residues long. CDR3 sequence: CASSLGWVTEQFF. In nucleotides, the CDR3 is TGTGCCAGCAGCCTGGGATGGGTGACTGAGCAGTTCTTC.

This clonotype was counted only a few times. The rearrangement joins TRBV7-9 to TRBJ1-5; 7 bases agree with TRBD1. The junction had 4 bases not matched to a gene; V was cut back by 3 bases and J by 5 bases. This CDR3 contains 14 residues. CDR1 is SEHNR, CDR2 FQNEAQ, per germline (reference sequence). This chain's CDR3 is CASSFDREHQPQHF. In DNA form, the CDR3 reads TGTGCCAGCAGCTTCGACAGGGAACATCAGCCCCAGCATTTT.

This clonotype was found a few times. This rearrangement joins TRBV4-3 to TRBJ2-1; D might be TRBD1 or TRBD2, each matching 6 bases. V gave up 0 bases and J gave up 4 bases, with 19 bases separating them. Germline V CDR1 and CDR2: LGHNA, YSLEER. This CDR3 has 18 residues. The CDR3 DNA reads as TGCGCCAGCAGCCAAGATCATAGTGGGGGGCGCGCGTACAATGAGCAGTTCTTC. Protein sequence: CASSQDHSGGRAYNEQFF.

The chain combines TRBV6-4 with TRBJ2-1; tentatively, D is TRBD2 (6 bases). CDR3 size: 15 residues. Trimming shortened V by 4 bases and J by 2 bases, and 12 bases separated the two germline ends. Germline V lookup: CDR1 MRHNA, CDR2 SNTAGT. The CDR3 DNA reads TGTGCCAGCAGTGTGGGGCGGGGACCCTACAATGAGCAGTTCTTC. This codes for CASSVGRGPYNEQFF.

A few counts support this clonotype. The V and J genes are TRBV7-8 and TRBJ1-2; tentative D call: TRBD1 (5 bases). V lost 1 base and J 2 bases, leaving 17 bases between the germline ends. This CDR3 is built from 17 residues. Germline lookup yields CDR1 SGHVS and CDR2 FQNEAQ. The CDR3 is CASSLGSLGDLNYGYTF. The CDR3 DNA follows: TGTGCCAGCAGCTTAGGGTCACTTGGGGACTTGAACTATGGCTACACCTTC.

This clonotype has just a few counts. One junction end does not reproduce the germline sequence, and a read error may be involved. V gene TRBV7-7 combines with J gene TRBJ2-1; 9 bases map to TRBD2. The CDR3 length is 17 residues. Germline CDR1 SSHAT, CDR2 FNYEAQ (reference sequence). CDR3 sequence (DNA): TGTGCTAGCAGCTTAGGGGCGGGAGGGCCCTTTTACAATGAGCAGTTCTTC. Amino acids: CASSLGAGGPFYNEQFF.

This chain uses TRBV29-1 with TRBJ1-5; 10 bases line up with TRBD1. Germline V gives CDR1 SQVTM, CDR2 ANQGSEA. With 3 bases clipped from V and 6 bases from J, the junction kept 5 bases outside the gene matches. The CDR3 length is 14 residues. The CDR3 sequence: CSVEGQGPGQPQHF. The CDR3 DNA reads as TGCAGCGTTGAGGGACAGGGGCCGGGTCAGCCCCAGCATTTT.

This clonotype was detected a few times. J is TRBJ1-1 and V is TRBV6-5, with no clear D. The V end was cut by 5 bases, the J end by 5 bases, with 15 bases between. Germline V gene lookup returns CDR1 MNHEY and CDR2 SVGAGI. This CDR3 has 14 amino acids. DNA of the CDR3: TGTGCCAGCAGTAGTCTCGGGTTAGGTACTGAAGCTTTCTTT. Translating it yields CASSSLGLGTEAFF.